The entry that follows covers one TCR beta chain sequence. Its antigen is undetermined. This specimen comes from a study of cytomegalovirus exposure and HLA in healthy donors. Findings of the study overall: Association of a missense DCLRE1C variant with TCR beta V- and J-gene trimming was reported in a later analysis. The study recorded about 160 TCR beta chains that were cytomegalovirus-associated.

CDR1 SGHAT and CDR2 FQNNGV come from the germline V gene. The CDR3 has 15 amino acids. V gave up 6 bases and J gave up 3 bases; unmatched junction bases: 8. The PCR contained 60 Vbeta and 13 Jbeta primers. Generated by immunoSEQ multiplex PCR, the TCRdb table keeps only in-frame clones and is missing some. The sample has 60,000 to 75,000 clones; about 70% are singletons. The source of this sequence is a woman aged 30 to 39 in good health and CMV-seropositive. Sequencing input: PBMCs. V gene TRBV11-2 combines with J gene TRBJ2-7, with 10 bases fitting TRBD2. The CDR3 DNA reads TGTGCCAGCAGGTCTCTAGCGGGAGTAGTCTACGAGCAGTACTTC. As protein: CASRSLAGVVYEQYF.